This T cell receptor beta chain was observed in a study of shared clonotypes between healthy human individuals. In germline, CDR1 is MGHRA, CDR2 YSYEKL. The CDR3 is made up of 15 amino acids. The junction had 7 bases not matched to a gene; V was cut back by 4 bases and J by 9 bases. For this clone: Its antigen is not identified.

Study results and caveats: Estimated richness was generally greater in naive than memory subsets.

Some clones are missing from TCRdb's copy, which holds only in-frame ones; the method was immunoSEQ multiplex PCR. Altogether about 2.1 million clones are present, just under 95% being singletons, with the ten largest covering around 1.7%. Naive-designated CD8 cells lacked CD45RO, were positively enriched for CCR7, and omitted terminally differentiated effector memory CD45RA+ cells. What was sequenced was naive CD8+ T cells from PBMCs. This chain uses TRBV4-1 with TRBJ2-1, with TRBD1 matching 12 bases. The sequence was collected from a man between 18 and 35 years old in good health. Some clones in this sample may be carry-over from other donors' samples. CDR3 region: CASSPGQGATFEQFF. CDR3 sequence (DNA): TGCGCCAGCAGCCCGGGACAGGGGGCCACCTTTGAGCAGTTCTTC.